The rows below give T cell receptor beta chains drawn from one sample of a study of OX40 agonist ivuxolimab in advanced cancers. Some clones are missing from TCRdb's copy, which holds only in-frame ones; the method was immunoSEQ multiplex PCR. The table shows about 96,000 clones, with around 80% occurring only once. This specimen consisted of CD4+ or CD8+ T cells sorted from blood, obtained in a trial of the OX40 agonist ivuxolimab. The receptors originated from an adult with an advanced solid tumor such as melanoma, head and neck, liver or kidney cancer. Both conserved end residues are part of each CDR3. A D gene is named only where the DNA matches it firmly.

cdr3_nt cdr3_aa v_call d_call j_call
TGTGCCAGCAGTATTCGTCAGGGGTACAATGAGCAGTTCTTC CASSIRQGYNEQFF TRBV27 NA TRBJ2-1
TGTGCCAGTAGTATGATCGGGGGGGGTCCCTACGAGCAGTACTTC CASSMIGGGPYEQYF TRBV19 TRBD2 TRBJ2-7
TGTGCCAGCAGCTTAGGACCCTTATCCTACGAGCAGTACTTC CASSLGPLSYEQYF TRBV7-7 NA TRBJ2-7
TGTGCCAGCAGCTTAACTGGGGGCGCGAGGGACACCATATATTTT CASSLTGGARDTIYF TRBV7-3 NA TRBJ1-3
TGTGCCAGCACCAAAAGGGGGGCAGGGGGCAACACCGGGGAGCTGTTTTTT CASTKRGAGGNTGELFF TRBV2 TRBD1 TRBJ2-2
TGCGCCAGCAGCCATGTAGGGCATGGGAGCTCTGGAAACACCATATATTTT CASSHVGHGSSGNTIYF TRBV4-1 NA TRBJ1-3
TGTGCCAGCAGGAGCCAGGAAACCGGGGAGCTGTTTTTT CASRSQETGELFF TRBV6-6 NA TRBJ2-2
TGTGCCAGCAGCTTATTCCAGGGAAGGGACGAGCAGTACTTC CASSLFQGRDEQYF TRBV7-8 NA TRBJ2-7
TGTGCCAGCAGCGCGGGACTACCGGCCTACAATGAGCAGTTCTTC CASSAGLPAYNEQFF TRBV5-4 TRBD2 TRBJ2-1
TGTGCCAGCAGTCTTAGGGGTTTGGTCAATCAGCCCCAGCATTTT CASSLRGLVNQPQHF TRBV6-1 NA TRBJ1-5
TGTGCCAGCAGCTTAACAGGGTTCAATCAGCCCCAGCATTTT CASSLTGFNQPQHF TRBV7-8 NA TRBJ1-5
TGTGCCAGCAGCGCCCCCGGGACAGGCGGCTACACCTTC CASSAPGTGGYTF TRBV9 TRBD1 TRBJ1-2
TGCGCCGCCGAAATGGGACAGGGTGCCGGTACGCAGTATTTT CAAEMGQGAGTQYF TRBV5-1 TRBD1 TRBJ2-3
TGTGCCAGTAGTCCCCGACAGGGAAGCTACACCTTC CASSPRQGSYTF TRBV19 TRBD1 TRBJ1-2
TGTGCCATCAGTGACGGGACAGGGGATGAAAAACTGTTTTTT CAISDGTGDEKLFF TRBV10-3 TRBD1 TRBJ1-4